These 30 T cell receptor beta chains were sequenced from one sample in a study of OX40 agonist ivuxolimab in advanced cancers. Here immunoSEQ multiplex PCR was the method, and the copy in TCRdb shows in-frame clones only, minus some. The table has tens of thousands of clones, roughly 87% seen once. The source was CD4+ or CD8+ T cells sorted from blood, collected in a trial of the OX40 agonist ivuxolimab. These receptors all stem from an adult with an advanced solid tumor such as melanoma, head and neck, liver or kidney cancer.

V usage is TRBV7-2 and J usage is TRBJ1-3, with D uncertain. CDR1 and CDR2 from the germline V gene are SGHTA and FQGNSA. The CDR3 loop spans 14 amino acids. The V gene lost 1 base and the J gene lost 4 bases, with 8 bases spanning the gap. The CDR3 region has the DNA TGTGCCAGCAGCTTAGATCCGGCAGGAAACACCATATATTTT. Translating gives CASSLDPAGNTIYF.

This clone was recorded a few times. The chain couples TRBV28 to TRBJ1-2; D not certain. Germline V gene lookup returns CDR1 MDHEN and CDR2 SYDVKM. V gave up 7 bases and J gave up 6 bases, with 12 bases separating them. This CDR3 comprises 12 residues. CDR3 in amino acids: CASNQRWDGYTF. CDR3 DNA: TGTGCCAGCAACCAAAGGTGGGATGGCTACACCTTC.

This sequence joins TRBV7-6 and TRBJ2-1, with 11 bases fitting TRBD2. CDR3 length equals 16 residues. Germline V gene lookup returns CDR1 SGHVS and CDR2 FNYEAQ. Unmatched junction bases numbered 3, after V lost 1 base and J lost 4 bases. CDR3 sequence reads: CASSLVGTSGYNEQFF. CDR3 DNA: TGTGCCAGCAGCTTAGTAGGGACTAGCGGATACAATGAGCAGTTCTTC. Drawing the rest from reference TRBV7-6 and TRBJ2-1, the complete variable domain is GAGVSQSPRYKVTKRGQDVALRCDPISGHVSLYWYRQALGQGPEFLTYFNYEAQQDKSGLPNDRFSAERPEGSISTLTIQRTEQRDSAMYRCASSLVGTSGYNEQFFGPGTRLTVL.

This clone was counted between two and nine times. The rearrangement links TRBV7-9 to TRBJ2-3, with 8 bases that match TRBD1. Germline assignment: CDR1 SEHNR and CDR2 FQNEAQ (reference sequence). The V gene end was trimmed by 1 base and the J gene end by 5 bases; junction bases not matched to a gene: 2. CDR3 length: 14 amino acids. This chain's CDR3 is CASSLGRGRDTQYF. The CDR3 nucleotides read TGTGCCAGCAGCTTAGGCAGGGGGCGAGATACGCAGTATTTT.

The chain combines TRBV27 with TRBJ2-7, with TRBD1 identical over 8 bases. CDR3 size: 13 residues. Germline trimming cut 5 bases from V and 7 bases from J; bases unmatched to any gene: 7. CDR1 is MNHEY, CDR2 SMNVEV, per germline (reference sequence). The chain's CDR3 is CASSTRDRNEQYF. The CDR3 DNA reads TGTGCCAGCAGTACCAGGGACAGGAATGAGCAGTACTTC.

The rearrangement uses TRBV7-8 and TRBJ2-7; D is possibly TRBD2 (5 bases). Between the trimmed V and J ends, which lost 5 bases and 6 bases, there was a span of 20 bases. The germline V gene has CDR1 SGHVS and CDR2 FQNEAQ. CDR3 size: 15 residues. CDR3 loop: CASSPFRGVGLEQYF. In nucleotides, the CDR3 is TGTGCCAGCAGCCCTTTTCGGGGAGTTGGTCTCGAGCAGTACTTC.

The chain joins TRBV18 to TRBJ1-5; TRBD1 aligns across 8 bases. Unmatched junction bases numbered 2, after V lost 5 bases and J lost 5 bases. The CDR3 has 13 amino acids. Germline V gives CDR1 KGHSH, CDR2 LQKENI. This CDR3 reads CASSSDRDQPQHF. The CDR3 nucleotides are TGTGCCAGCTCATCGGACAGGGATCAGCCCCAGCATTTT.

The genes are TRBV7-2 and TRBJ2-3; D not resolved. V lost 5 bases, J lost 5 bases, and 11 bases lay in between. The CDR3 extends over 13 amino acids. Germline V gene lookup returns CDR1 SGHTA and CDR2 FQGNSA. The CDR3 nucleotides are TGTGCCAGCAGCCGACCAACCAGAGATACGCAGTATTTT. It translates to CASSRPTRDTQYF.

The V call is TRBV7-9, the J call TRBJ2-5, with 8 bases fitting TRBD2. Germline CDR1 and CDR2: SEHNR and FQNEAQ (reference sequence). The CDR3 sequence is 15 residues long. Unmatched junction bases numbered 6, after V lost 2 bases and J lost 4 bases. CDR3 nucleotide sequence: TGTGCCAGCAGCTTAACAGCGGGAGAGGGAGAGACCCAGTACTTC. The encoded protein is CASSLTAGEGETQYF.

The chain joins TRBV10-3 to TRBJ1-2, with 12 bases fitting TRBD1. Germline assignment: CDR1 ENHRY and CDR2 SYGVKD. V lost 0 bases to trimming and J lost 4 bases; unmatched junction nucleotides: 3. The CDR3 contains 16 residues. CDR3 loop: CAISESGTGGPYGYTF. The CDR3, as DNA: TGTGCCATCAGTGAGTCCGGGACAGGGGGCCCCTATGGCTACACCTTC.

The rearrangement uses TRBV27 and TRBJ1-2; D ambiguous. CDR3 size: 16 residues. V gave up 1 base and J gave up 1 base, with 13 bases separating them. Germline CDR1 reads MNHEY; CDR2 reads SMNVEV (reference sequence). In DNA form, the CDR3 reads TGTGCCAGCAGTTTATTCCCCTACGCGAGTAACTATGGCTACACCTTC. This gives the protein CASSLFPYASNYGYTF.

The J gene is TRBJ2-5, the V gene TRBV30; TRBD1 agrees at 8 bases. Germline assignment: CDR1 GTSNPN and CDR2 SVGIG (reference sequence). CDR3 size: 14 residues. J lost 7 bases, V lost 7 bases, and 14 bases had no gene match. CDR3 loop: CAFLSTGAGGTQYF. The CDR3 DNA reads as TGTGCCTTCCTCTCGACAGGGGCTGGGGGGACCCAGTACTTC.

The CDR3 nucleotides are TGTGCCAGCAGCCAAGAAGGACAGGGGAGGCACGAGCAGTACTTC. The encoded protein is CASSQEGQGRHEQYF. The V and J genes are TRBV5-8 and TRBJ2-7, with 9 bases identical to TRBD1. Germline assignment: CDR1 SGHTS and CDR2 YDEGEE. CDR3 length: 15 residues. The V gene end was trimmed by 4 bases and the J gene end by 5 bases; junction bases not matched to a gene: 10.

This chain uses TRBV19 with TRBJ2-7; D unresolved. The V gene lost 6 bases and the J gene lost 0 bases, with 12 bases spanning the gap. The CDR3 length is 14 residues. CDR1 and CDR2 (germline): LNHDA, SQIVND (reference sequence). This chain's CDR3 is CASRSADVSYEQYF. The DNA of the CDR3 is TGTGCCAGTAGGTCGGCAGACGTCTCCTACGAGCAGTACTTC.

This chain uses TRBV5-4 with TRBJ2-4, with a tentative D call TRBD2 (5 bases). Germline V gene data show CDR1 as SGHNT and CDR2 as YYREEE (reference sequence). CDR3 length: 16 amino acids. V lost 0 bases to trimming and J lost 0 bases, with 10 bases between them. In nucleotides, the CDR3 is TGTGCCAGCAGCTTGGACTCCACTAGAGCCAAAAACATTCAGTACTTC. Translating it yields CASSLDSTRAKNIQYF.

V usage is TRBV15 and J usage is TRBJ2-3; D call uncertain. From germline, CDR1 is LNHNV and CDR2 YYDKDF (reference sequence). The CDR3 covers 14 residues. Trimming cost V 6 bases and J 3 bases, with 13 bases left between them. In DNA, the CDR3 is TGTGCCACCAGGGGTTCTCTCGGAACAGATACGCAGTATTTT. It yields the protein CATRGSLGTDTQYF.

The chain carries TRBV7-2 and TRBJ1-1; no clear D. The CDR3 loop spans 14 amino acids. Trimming took off 0 bases at V and 3 bases at J, with 8 bases between the two ends. CDR1 is SGHTA, CDR2 FQGNSA, per germline. The CDR3 is CASSLATGDTEAFF. The CDR3 DNA follows: TGTGCCAGCAGCTTAGCGACGGGAGACACTGAAGCTTTCTTT.

This clone showed up just a few times. V gene TRBV5-1 combines with J gene TRBJ2-7; D is tentatively TRBD1 or TRBD2 (6 bases each). V lost 4 bases and J lost 4, with 15 bases in between. Germline lookup yields CDR1 SGHRS and CDR2 YFSETQ. This CDR3 has 14 amino acids. The CDR3 DNA is TGCGCCAGCAGCCCGGCGGGACAAATATACGAGCAGTACTTC. This translates into CASSPAGQIYEQYF.

The CDR3 loop is CASSLSGGMVNEQFF. The DNA for the CDR3 is TGTGCCAGCAGCTTATCGGGCGGGATGGTCAATGAGCAGTTCTTC. The rearrangement joins TRBV7-3 to TRBJ2-1; tentative D call: TRBD2 (6 bases). V was shortened by 2 bases and J by 6 bases, with 14 bases between the two germline ends. Germline V lookup: CDR1 SGHTA, CDR2 FQGTGA. CDR3 length equals 15 residues.

The chain links TRBV5-1 to TRBJ1-1; D is undetermined. Trimming removed 0 bases at V and 6 bases at J, with 15 bases between. This CDR3 is 15 amino acids long. Per germline, CDR1 SGHRS and CDR2 YFSETQ. CDR3 protein: CASSLEAGRGSEAFF. For the CDR3, the DNA is TGCGCCAGCAGCTTGGAAGCGGGTAGAGGATCTGAAGCTTTCTTT.

The chain is built from TRBV7-6 and TRBJ2-5, with D uncertain. Germline V CDR1 and CDR2: SGHVS, FNYEAQ. The CDR3 consists of 15 residues. The germline V and J ends were trimmed by 0 bases and 2 bases, with 10 bases remaining between them. The CDR3 loop is CASSLAWIPQETQYF. The CDR3 DNA is TGTGCCAGCAGCTTAGCTTGGATTCCTCAAGAGACCCAGTACTTC.

V is TRBV2 and J is TRBJ2-5, with 9 bases aligning to TRBD1. V lost 4 bases and J lost 3; bases outside the gene matches: 3. This CDR3 region has 14 residues. Germline loops: CDR1 SNHLY, CDR2 FYNNEI. The CDR3 DNA follows: TGTGCCAGCAGTGTAGGGACAGGGAAAGAGACCCAGTACTTC. It codes for CASSVGTGKETQYF.

This clone has just a few counts. The rearrangement uses TRBV30 and TRBJ1-1; TRBD1 is a possible D gene (6 bases). Germline assignment: CDR1 GTSNPN and CDR2 SVGIG (reference sequence). V was shortened by 3 bases and J by 1 base, with 12 bases between the two germline ends. CDR3 length equals 14 residues. This CDR3 is CAWRGRGTNTEAFF. The CDR3, as DNA: TGTGCCTGGAGAGGCAGGGGAACGAACACTGAAGCTTTCTTT.

This clone was detected once. The V gene is TRBV28, the J gene TRBJ1-1, with D uncertain. V dropped 5 bases and J dropped 2 bases, with 15 bases sitting between them. Germline V gene data show CDR1 as MDHEN and CDR2 as SYDVKM. The CDR3 covers 15 residues. As DNA, the CDR3 is TGTGCCAGCAGTCCGAAACGTGACGGTAACACTGAAGCTTTCTTT. This gives the protein CASSPKRDGNTEAFF. The variable domain in full, completed from reference TRBV28 and TRBJ1-1, reads DVKVTQSSRYLVKRTGEKVFLECVQDMDHENMFWYRQDPGLGLRLIYFSYDVKMKEKGDIPEGYSVSREKKERFSLILESASTNQTSMYLCASSPKRDGNTEAFFGQGTRLTVV.

The rearrangement links TRBV10-3 to TRBJ1-2; no firm D call. Germline CDR1 ENHRY, CDR2 SYGVKD. The germline V and J ends were trimmed by 4 bases and 3 bases, with 6 bases remaining between them. CDR3 length: 12 residues. The chain's CDR3 is CAISGGYYGYTF. CDR3 bases: TGTGCCATCAGTGGGGGATACTATGGCTACACCTTC.

The chain employs TRBV6-1 and TRBJ2-5; D possibly corresponds to TRBD2 (5 bases). The DNA end lines up better with TRBJ2-7; the J call may be wrong. CDR1 is MNHNS, CDR2 SASEGT, per germline. This CDR3 has 17 amino acids. CDR3 loop: CASSEATSPDGFYEQYF. For the CDR3, the DNA is TGTGCCAGCAGTGAAGCAACTAGTCCTGATGGTTTCTACGAGCAGTACTTC.

The rearrangement links TRBV4-1 to TRBJ2-3, with D perhaps TRBD1 or TRBD2 (5 bases each). CDR3 length: 16 amino acids. V shed 4 bases and J shed 5 bases, with 19 bases lying between them. CDR1 MGHRA and CDR2 YSYEKL come from the germline V gene. The CDR3 bases are TGCGCCAGCAGCCTTTCCGGGACCCCTAAAGGAGATACGCAGTATTTT. This encodes CASSLSGTPKGDTQYF.

This chain links TRBV28 with TRBJ1-4; D call uncertain. CDR3 size: 15 residues. V was shortened by 5 bases and J by 0 bases, with 10 bases between the two germline ends. CDR1 and CDR2 from the germline V gene are MDHEN and SYDVKM. CDR3 protein: CASSPPGATNEKLFF. CDR3 bases: TGTGCCAGCAGTCCACCCGGGGCAACTAATGAAAAACTGTTTTTT.

The V and J genes are TRBV19 and TRBJ2-7, with D possibly being TRBD1 (5 bases). Germline-derived CDR1 and CDR2 are LNHDA and SQIVND (reference sequence). The V gene lost 5 bases and the J gene lost 1 base, with 12 bases spanning the gap. The CDR3 totals 14 residues. DNA of the CDR3: TGTGCCAGTAGTGAATCCAGGGATTCCTACGAGCAGTACTTC. Translated: CASSESRDSYEQYF. Full variable domain (rest looked up from reference TRBV19 and TRBJ2-7): DGGITQSPKYLFRKEGQNVTLSCEQNLNHDAMYWYRQDPGQGLRLIYYSQIVNDFQKGDIAEGYSVSREKKESFPLTVTSAQKNPTAFYLCASSESRDSYEQYFGPGTRLTVT.

The rearrangement joins TRBV30 to TRBJ2-3, with TRBD1 matching 9 bases. CDR3 length: 13 amino acids. The junction had 5 bases not matched to a gene; V was cut back by 4 bases and J by 6 bases. The germline CDR1 and CDR2 sequences are GTSNPN and SVGIG (reference sequence). CDR3 amino acids: CAWTSGQGDTQYF. DNA for the CDR3: TGTGCCTGGACCTCGGGACAGGGTGATACGCAGTATTTT.